The 30 T cell receptor beta chains in this list originate from one sample, sequenced in a study of blood T cell repertoires in COVID-19. Measured with immunoSEQ multiplex PCR; TCRdb has only the in-frame clones, and not every one. This repertoire shows approximately 270,000 clones, roughly 87% found once; its top ten account for roughly 3%. Sequenced input: peripheral blood. Receptors originate from a man aged 18 to 35 with active or convalescent COVID-19.

The rearrangement links TRBV12-3 or TRBV12-4 to TRBJ1-3; the D is unclear. CDR3 size: 13 residues. Trimming left V 8 bases short and J 4 bases short, with 12 bases between. CDR3 DNA sequence: TGTGCCAGCGTGCCTCTGGGCGGAAACACCATATATTTT. Protein: CASVPLGGNTIYF.

The chain couples TRBV5-1 to TRBJ2-3; 8 bases are shared with TRBD1. CDR1 is SGHRS, CDR2 YFSETQ, per germline. The CDR3 is made up of 15 amino acids. With 4 bases clipped from V and 2 bases from J, the junction kept 6 bases outside the gene matches. CDR3 region: CASSPDRAITDTQYF. The CDR3 DNA sequence: TGCGCCAGCAGCCCGGACAGGGCCATCACAGATACGCAGTATTTT.

In this sample, this clone turned up a few times. The chain has TRBV3-1 (or the pseudogene TRBV3-2) and TRBJ2-3, with 8 positions matching TRBD2. Per germline, CDR1 LGHDT and CDR2 YNNKEL (reference sequence). The CDR3 sequence is 17 residues long. After removal of 5 bases from V and 1 base from J, the junction contained 11 bases not matched to a gene. This CDR3 is CASSYQSAGVGTDTQYF. CDR3 nucleotides: TGTGCCAGCAGCTACCAATCAGCGGGAGTTGGCACAGATACGCAGTATTTT.

The CDR3 spells CASSFSAGQEEKLFF. CDR3 coding DNA: TGTGCCAGCAGTTTTTCCGCAGGGCAAGAGGAAAAACTGTTTTTT. The gene calls are TRBV11-2 and TRBJ1-4, with TRBD1 as a possible D gene (5 bases). This CDR3 region has 15 residues. Trimming cost V 6 bases and J 8 bases, with 19 bases left between them. The germline V gene has CDR1 SGHAT and CDR2 FQNNGV.

The gene calls are TRBV11-3 and TRBJ2-7; possible D gene TRBD2, 6 bases. This CDR3 contains 13 residues. Trimming shortened V by 3 bases and J by 0 bases, and 6 bases separated the two germline ends. The V gene's germline CDR1 is SGHNT and CDR2 YENEEA. This CDR3 reads CASSLGGSYEQYF. The CDR3 DNA follows: TGTGCCAGCAGCTTGGGGGGCTCCTACGAGCAGTACTTC. The whole variable domain, remainder taken from reference TRBV11-3 and TRBJ2-7, is EAGVVQSPRYKIIEKKQPVAFWCNPISGHNTLYWYLQNLGQGPELLIRYENEEAVDDSQLPKDRFSAERLKGVDSTLKIQPAELGDSAVYLCASSLGGSYEQYFGPGTRLTVT.

CDR3 in amino acids: CASSFLSSRGVYEQYF. In nucleotides, the CDR3 is TGTGCCAGCAGTTTCTTATCGTCTCGGGGAGTCTACGAGCAGTACTTC. The genes are TRBV27 and TRBJ2-7; the D gene is possibly TRBD2 (5 bases). CDR1 and CDR2 (germline): MNHEY, SMNVEV (reference sequence). The CDR3 loop spans 16 amino acids. V shed 3 bases and J shed 3 bases, with 18 bases lying between them.

This rearrangement joins TRBV18 to TRBJ1-5; the match to TRBD1 covers 9 bases. Unmatched junction bases numbered 2, after V lost 5 bases and J lost 0 bases. Germline lookup yields CDR1 KGHSH and CDR2 LQKENI. This CDR3 contains 15 residues. In DNA, the CDR3 is TGTGCCAGCTCAAAGACAGGGGGTAGCAATCAGCCCCAGCATTTT. This encodes CASSKTGGSNQPQHF.

The gene calls are TRBV5-5 and TRBJ2-3, with 12 positions matching TRBD2. The CDR3 length is 17 residues. CDR1 SGHKS and CDR2 YYEKEE come from the germline V gene (reference sequence). Trimming cost V 0 bases and J 0 bases; bases outside gene matches: 2. DNA for the CDR3: TGTGCCAGCAGCTTGGAAGGGACTAGCGGGAGCACAGATACGCAGTATTTT. The encoded protein is CASSLEGTSGSTDTQYF.

The V and J genes are TRBV13 and TRBJ1-5, with a tentative D call TRBD1 (6 bases). Per germline, CDR1 PRHDT and CDR2 FYEKMQ (reference sequence). There are 15 residues in the CDR3. V was pared by 0 bases and J by 6 bases, with 12 bases between. CDR3 DNA sequence: TGTGCCAGCAGCTTAGGGCCCGCGGGGGCTCAGCCCCAGCATTTT. It specifies CASSLGPAGAQPQHF.

In this sample, this clone turned up once. The chain couples TRBV3-1 (or the pseudogene TRBV3-2) to TRBJ2-1; the match to TRBD2 covers 9 bases. The V and J ends lost 0 bases and 10 bases, in that order; junction bases with no gene match: 7. This CDR3 region has 15 residues. CDR1 and CDR2 (germline): LGHDT, YNNKEL (reference sequence). CDR3 region: CASSQDSGSWGEQFF. The CDR3 bases are TGTGCCAGCAGCCAAGATAGCGGGAGCTGGGGAGAGCAGTTCTTC.

The V call is TRBV4-3, the J call TRBJ2-5; 10 nucleotides align to TRBD2. Trimming removed 4 bases from V and 4 bases from J; junction bases left unmatched: 3. Per the germline V gene, CDR1 is LGHNA and CDR2 is YSLEER. This CDR3 is built from 14 residues. The CDR3 protein is CASSRRLAGETQYF. In DNA, the CDR3 is TGCGCCAGCAGCCGCCGACTAGCGGGAGAGACCCAGTACTTC.

This chain joins TRBV5-8 and TRBJ2-5; D is unresolved. V shed 0 bases and J shed 2 bases, with 17 bases lying between them. Per germline, CDR1 SGHTS and CDR2 YDEGEE. This CDR3 has 17 amino acids. Written as DNA, the CDR3 is TGTGCCAGCAGCTTGGCCGGGTGGGTCCTGAGGCAAGAGACCCAGTACTTC. It specifies CASSLAGWVLRQETQYF.

The chain joins TRBV29-1 to TRBJ2-1; 12 nucleotides agree with TRBD2. V lost 6 bases and J lost 10; bases outside the gene matches: 10. This CDR3 comprises 14 residues. Per germline, CDR1 SQVTM and CDR2 ANQGSEA. DNA of the CDR3: TGCAGCGTCGAACGCCTAGCGGGAGGGCCCGAGCAGTTCTTC. This encodes CSVERLAGGPEQFF.

This clone was found a few times. This sequence joins TRBV19 and TRBJ2-5; TRBD1 matches 10 bases. The CDR3 extends over 15 amino acids. J gave up 2 bases and V 4 bases, and 4 bases lay outside the gene matches. CDR1 is LNHDA and CDR2 is SQIVND in the germline V gene (reference sequence). The CDR3 coding sequence is TGTGCCAGTAGTACCGGGGACAGGGGACAAGAGACCCAGTACTTC. It specifies CASSTGDRGQETQYF.

Only a few counts were recorded for this clone. The rearrangement uses TRBV19 and TRBJ1-1; no clear D. V lost 7 bases to trimming and J lost 1 base, with 10 bases between them. From germline, CDR1 is LNHDA and CDR2 SQIVND (reference sequence). CDR3 length equals 13 residues. Written as DNA, the CDR3 is TGTGCCAGTAACGCGGGGTGGAACACTGAAGCTTTCTTT. Amino acids: CASNAGWNTEAFF.

This clone was found a few times. The chain combines TRBV20-1 with TRBJ1-5; D possibly corresponds to TRBD1 (6 bases). Germline loops: CDR1 DFQATT, CDR2 SNEGSKA (reference sequence). Trimming pared 3 bases from V and 4 bases from J, leaving 16 bases between. The CDR3 sequence is 15 residues long. CDR3 DNA: TGCAGTGCTAGTGAAGCGGACAGATTAAATCAGCCCCAGCATTTT. Translation gives CSASEADRLNQPQHF.

The rearrangement uses TRBV10-3 and TRBJ1-1; no definite D call. V lost 2 bases, J lost 1 base, and 11 bases lay in between. Looked up from germline, CDR1 is ENHRY and CDR2 is SYGVKD. This CDR3 has 15 residues. Written as DNA, the CDR3 is TGTGCCATCAGTGAGATGGTAGGAGGGAACACTGAAGCTTTCTTT. Protein product: CAISEMVGGNTEAFF.

The chain combines TRBV11-1 with TRBJ2-1, with 9 bases matching TRBD2. With V trimmed by 7 bases and J by 9 bases, 13 bases remained unmatched. This CDR3 has 15 residues. Germline loops: CDR1 SGHAT, CDR2 FQDESV (reference sequence). The CDR3 is CASKTAGGPGLEQFF. CDR3 nucleotides: TGTGCCAGCAAAACGGCGGGAGGGCCTGGTCTTGAGCAGTTCTTC.

The V call is TRBV3-1 (or the pseudogene TRBV3-2), the J call TRBJ1-6; 8 bases align to TRBD1. The CDR3 sequence is 15 residues long. The trim removed 1 base at V and 9 bases at J, leaving 5 bases unmatched. Germline V gene sequence: CDR1 LGHDT, CDR2 YNNKEL (reference sequence). CDR3 sequence reads: CASSQGTGYGSPLHF. In DNA form, the CDR3 reads TGTGCCAGCAGCCAAGGGACAGGGTACGGTTCACCCCTCCACTTT.

This chain connects TRBV28 to TRBJ1-2, with D possibly matching TRBD1 (6 bases). V was shortened by 3 bases and J by 0 bases, with 14 bases between the two germline ends. The CDR3 covers 16 residues. Looked up from germline, CDR1 is MDHEN and CDR2 is SYDVKM. This CDR3 reads CASSLTGGFTNYGYTF. The CDR3 nucleotides read TGTGCCAGCAGTTTGACAGGTGGCTTTACTAACTATGGCTACACCTTC.

The genes are TRBV2 and TRBJ2-7, with 7 bases identical to TRBD1. Germline lookup yields CDR1 SNHLY and CDR2 FYNNEI. The length of the CDR3 is 11 residues. J lost 12 bases, V lost 8 bases, and 10 bases had no gene match. This CDR3 is CASDRQGDTYF. The CDR3 DNA is TGTGCCAGCGATCGGCAGGGGGACACGTACTTC.

This chain's CDR3 is CASSSEGGRAYGYTF. The CDR3 nucleotides are TGTGCCAGCAGCTCCGAAGGGGGCAGGGCGTATGGCTACACCTTC. The rearrangement uses TRBV7-2 and TRBJ1-2, with 7 bases lining up with TRBD1. The CDR3 runs 15 residues. The V gene's germline CDR1 is SGHTA and CDR2 FQGNSA. V was pared by 4 bases and J by 5 bases, with 10 bases of the junction left unmatched.

This clone has just one count. The chain employs TRBV6-6 and TRBJ1-5, with 8 positions matching TRBD1. The CDR3 consists of 15 residues. In germline, CDR1 is MNHNY, CDR2 SVGAGI (reference sequence). V dropped 6 bases and J dropped 1; count of bases not matched to a gene: 5. The CDR3 region has the DNA TGTGCCAGCAGCCTGGACAGGGCCAGCAATCAGCCCCAGCATTTT. This encodes CASSLDRASNQPQHF.

There are a few counts of this clone. The rearrangement joins TRBV19 to TRBJ2-2; TRBD1 might be the D (6 bases). The CDR3 runs 16 residues. Germline values: CDR1 LNHDA, CDR2 SQIVND (reference sequence). Trimming took off 5 bases at V and 0 bases at J, with 13 bases between the two ends. The CDR3 loop is CASSLRQDTNTGELFF. The CDR3 coding sequence is TGTGCCAGTAGTTTAAGACAGGACACGAACACCGGGGAGCTGTTTTTT.

The J gene is TRBJ1-5, the V gene TRBV7-2, with D maybe TRBD1 (6 bases). The V gene lost 3 bases and the J gene lost 9 bases, with 9 bases spanning the gap. CDR3 length: 12 amino acids. Germline V gene lookup returns CDR1 SGHTA and CDR2 FQGNSA. CDR3 loop: CASSFPGAPQHF. CDR3 DNA sequence: TGTGCCAGCAGCTTTCCAGGGGCGCCCCAGCATTTT.

The chain carries TRBV24-1 and TRBJ2-3, with 8 nucleotides matching TRBD2. CDR1 and CDR2 from the germline V gene are KGHDR and SFDVKD. V trimming: 8 bases; J trimming: 0 bases; junction bases outside the gene matches: 0. The CDR3 contains 13 residues. The CDR3 region is CATTSGSTDTQYF. The DNA for the CDR3 is TGTGCCACCACTAGCGGGAGCACAGATACGCAGTATTTT.

V is TRBV13 and J is TRBJ2-7, with TRBD1 matching 8 bases. V lost 5 bases and J lost 3; bases outside the gene matches: 6. Germline V lookup: CDR1 PRHDT, CDR2 FYEKMQ (reference sequence). This CDR3 has 14 amino acids. The CDR3 region is CASSTGQANYEQYF. The CDR3, as DNA: TGTGCCAGCAGCACGGGACAGGCTAACTACGAGCAGTACTTC.

The chain couples TRBV18 to TRBJ2-3; D is perhaps TRBD1 (5 bases). The CDR3 loop spans 16 amino acids. From germline, CDR1 is KGHSH and CDR2 LQKENI. V shed 0 bases and J shed 4 bases, with 14 bases lying between them. CDR3 in amino acids: CASSPPSSRAPDTQYF. CDR3 in DNA: TGTGCCAGCTCACCACCGAGTTCCAGGGCCCCAGATACGCAGTATTTT.

This clone showed up just once. The V call is TRBV19, the J call TRBJ1-1; D unresolved. The CDR3 totals 13 residues. The germline CDR1 and CDR2 sequences are LNHDA and SQIVND (reference sequence). The V and J ends lost 5 bases and 1 base respectively, with 8 bases between them. CDR3 DNA sequence: TGTGCCAGTAGTTTTGTATCGAACACTGAAGCTTTCTTT. It is translated as CASSFVSNTEAFF.

The chain joins TRBV29-1 to TRBJ2-2, with D unclear. The CDR3 runs to 14 residues. Germline V gene sequence: CDR1 SQVTM, CDR2 ANQGSEA. Trimming left V 1 base short and J 0 bases short, with 6 bases between. The DNA of the CDR3 is TGCAGCGTTGAAGTGGGCTCGAACACCGGGGAGCTGTTTTTT. Translated, it gives CSVEVGSNTGELFF.